This is a list of T cell receptor beta chains from one sample in a study of multiple sclerosis patients with progressive multifocal leukoencephalopathy. Assay: immunoSEQ multiplex PCR; the TCRdb copy retains only in-frame clones and omits some. The sample carries over 20,000 clones, approximately 90% recorded once. The source material was PBMCs, sampled from a patient treated with natalizumab. These receptors came from a man aged 25-45 years with multiple sclerosis. The CDR3 runs from the conserved cysteine through the conserved F or W. A D gene is named only where the DNA matches it firmly. Some rows mark clone size as missing; the rest say once, few, many or name a class of expanded clone.

v_gene: TRBV14
d_gene: TRBD1
j_gene: TRBJ1-2
abundance: .
CDR3aa: CASSQRTGGYGYTF
CDR3nt: TGTGCCAGCAGCCAAAGGACAGGGGGGTATGGCTACACCTTC

v_gene: TRBV6-5
d_gene: .
j_gene: TRBJ2-7
abundance: .
CDR3aa: CASSLGTGGYEQYF
CDR3nt: TGTGCCAGCAGTCTCGGGACCGGAGGGTACGAGCAGTACTTC

v_gene: TRBV9
d_gene: .
j_gene: TRBJ2-2
abundance: .
CDR3aa: CASSVQYFGELFF
CDR3nt: TGTGCCAGCAGCGTACAATATTTCGGGGAGCTGTTTTTT

v_gene: TRBV7-2
d_gene: .
j_gene: TRBJ2-3
abundance: .
CDR3aa: CASSLAGGSDTQYF
CDR3nt: TGTGCCAGCAGCTTAGCGGGAGGCTCAGATACGCAGTATTTT

v_gene: TRBV5-1
d_gene: .
j_gene: TRBJ1-6
abundance: .
CDR3aa: CASRTLAKNSPLHF
CDR3nt: TGCGCCAGCAGAACCCTGGCGAAGAATTCACCCCTCCACTTT

v_gene: TRBV7-3
d_gene: .
j_gene: TRBJ2-1
abundance: .
CDR3aa: CASSPMGQRGNEQFF
CDR3nt: TGTGCCAGCAGCCCGATGGGGCAGAGGGGCAATGAGCAGTTCTTC

v_gene: TRBV11-2
d_gene: TRBD2
j_gene: TRBJ2-4
abundance: .
CDR3aa: CASSPKRGITENIQYF
CDR3nt: TGTGCCAGCAGCCCTAAGCGGGGGATAACCGAAAACATTCAGTACTTC

v_gene: TRBV27
d_gene: .
j_gene: TRBJ2-4
abundance: .
CDR3aa: CASSPPGHLAKNIQYF
CDR3nt: TGTGCCAGCAGCCCACCGGGACACCTAGCCAAAAACATTCAGTACTTC

v_gene: TRBV7-9
d_gene: .
j_gene: TRBJ2-2
abundance: .
CDR3aa: CASRTYGELFF
CDR3nt: TGTGCCAGCAGGACTTACGGGGAGCTGTTTTTT

v_gene: TRBV29-1
d_gene: .
j_gene: TRBJ2-5
abundance: .
CDR3aa: CSVKSGWETQYF
CDR3nt: TGCAGCGTTAAGTCGGGATGGGAGACCCAGTACTTC

v_gene: TRBV10-3
d_gene: TRBD1
j_gene: TRBJ1-4
abundance: .
CDR3aa: CAISGSRTGVTEKLFF
CDR3nt: TGTGCCATCAGTGGATCTCGGACAGGGGTAACAGAAAAACTGTTTTTT

v_gene: TRBV29-1
d_gene: TRBD2
j_gene: TRBJ2-2
abundance: .
CDR3aa: CSGRESAPGELFF
CDR3nt: TGCAGCGGGCGGGAGTCCGCCCCCGGGGAGCTGTTTTTT

v_gene: TRBV5-5
d_gene: TRBD1
j_gene: TRBJ2-5
abundance: .
CDR3aa: CASRREQGAGETQYF
CDR3nt: TGTGCCAGCCGGAGGGAACAGGGGGCCGGGGAGACCCAGTACTTC

v_gene: TRBV13
d_gene: .
j_gene: TRBJ1-3
abundance: once
CDR3aa: CASSLGVGLDFGNAIYF
CDR3nt: TGTGCCAGCAGCTTAGGAGTTGGACTGGACTTTGGAAACGCCATATATTTT

v_gene: TRBV7-2
d_gene: .
j_gene: TRBJ1-1
abundance: .
CDR3aa: CASSPQSGIGTEAFF
CDR3nt: TGTGCCAGCAGCCCCCAGTCGGGGATCGGGACTGAAGCTTTCTTT

v_gene: TRBV27
d_gene: .
j_gene: TRBJ1-2
abundance: once
CDR3aa: CASSLGGSYGYTF
CDR3nt: TGTGCCAGCAGTTTAGGGGGAAGCTATGGCTACACCTTC

v_gene: TRBV27
d_gene: TRBD2
j_gene: TRBJ2-1
abundance: .
CDR3aa: CASSSTGLAGGPFLEQFF
CDR3nt: TGTGCCAGCAGTTCGACGGGACTAGCGGGAGGGCCTTTCCTTGAGCAGTTCTTC

v_gene: TRBV7-9
d_gene: .
j_gene: TRBJ1-1
abundance: .
CDR3aa: CASRTVNTEAFF
CDR3nt: TGTGCCAGCAGAACAGTAAACACTGAAGCTTTCTTT

v_gene: TRBV13
d_gene: TRBD2
j_gene: TRBJ2-2
abundance: once
CDR3aa: CASSLWSSGSPGELFF
CDR3nt: TGTGCCAGCAGCTTATGGTCTAGCGGGAGTCCCGGGGAGCTGTTTTTT

v_gene: TRBV10-1
d_gene: .
j_gene: TRBJ2-2
abundance: once
CDR3aa: CASSESSHSGELFF
CDR3nt: TGCGCCAGCAGTGAGTCATCACATTCCGGGGAGCTGTTTTTT

v_gene: TRBV19
d_gene: .
j_gene: TRBJ2-7
abundance: .
CDR3aa: CASSIGQGFGEQYF
CDR3nt: TGTGCCAGTAGTATCGGCCAGGGCTTCGGCGAGCAGTACTTC

v_gene: TRBV7-8
d_gene: .
j_gene: TRBJ1-5
abundance: .
CDR3aa: CASSLILGEAENQPQHF
CDR3nt: TGTGCCAGCAGCTTAATTCTCGGGGAAGCTGAAAATCAGCCCCAGCATTTT

v_gene: TRBV11-2
d_gene: .
j_gene: TRBJ2-7
abundance: .
CDR3aa: CASSLGGHYEQYF
CDR3nt: TGTGCCAGCAGCCTGGGGGGGCACTACGAGCAGTACTTC

v_gene: TRBV6-5
d_gene: TRBD1
j_gene: TRBJ1-5
abundance: .
CDR3aa: CAATGDSNQPQHF
CDR3nt: TGTGCTGCGACAGGGGATAGCAATCAGCCCCAGCATTTT

v_gene: TRBV2
d_gene: TRBD2
j_gene: TRBJ2-1
abundance: .
CDR3aa: CASSEEGRGPYNEQFF
CDR3nt: TGTGCCAGCAGTGAAGAGGGGAGGGGACCCTACAATGAGCAGTTCTTC

v_gene: TRBV2
d_gene: .
j_gene: TRBJ1-5
abundance: .
CDR3aa: CASSGLLPEPQHF
CDR3nt: TGTGCCAGCAGTGGTCTCTTACCAGAGCCCCAGCATTTT

v_gene: TRBV29-1
d_gene: .
j_gene: TRBJ2-5
abundance: .
CDR3aa: CSVGLASPETQYF
CDR3nt: TGCAGCGTTGGGCTAGCCAGTCCAGAGACCCAGTACTTC

v_gene: TRBV10-1
d_gene: .
j_gene: TRBJ2-1
abundance: .
CDR3aa: CASSGLRGGGYNEQFF
CDR3nt: TGCGCCAGCAGTGGTCTCCGGGGCGGAGGATACAATGAGCAGTTCTTC

v_gene: TRBV10-3
d_gene: TRBD1
j_gene: TRBJ1-5
abundance: .
CDR3aa: CAISEEQGKGQPQHF
CDR3nt: TGTGCCATCAGTGAAGAACAGGGGAAGGGGCAGCCCCAGCATTTT

v_gene: TRBV19
d_gene: .
j_gene: TRBJ1-3
abundance: .
CDR3aa: CASRKDTAFSGNTIYF
CDR3nt: TGTGCCAGTAGAAAAGACACAGCGTTCTCTGGAAACACCATATATTTT